The T cell receptor (beta chain) under discussion was sequenced for a study of CD8 T cells in Susac syndrome. Study-wide points: Only a relatively small number of individuals were included in the TCR sequencing and HLA analysis.

Random hexamers were used to reverse transcribe the RNA input (roughly 0.5 to 1 ug). Amplification of TCR beta CDR3 spanned 54 Vbeta and 13 Jbeta via immunoSEQ multiplex PCR. TCRdb reprocessed the immunoSEQ multiplex PCR reads via MiXCR and lists one record per CDR3 protein. The data show a few hundred thousand distinct CDR3 sequences, roughly 85% seen once. Turning to this clonotype: Its specificity is unknown.

From germline, CDR1 is WSHSY and CDR2 SAAADI. This CDR3 spans 16 amino acids. V trimming: 2 bases; J trimming: 1 base; junction bases outside the gene matches: 2. The sample was CD8+ T cells from PBMCs. V usage is TRBV10-2 and J usage is TRBJ2-2; 9 bases align to TRBD1. This TCR was recovered from a human donor with multiple sclerosis. CDR3 region: CASSEPGQGNTGELFF. In DNA, the CDR3 is TGCGCCAGCAGTGAGCCGGGACAGGGGAACACCGGGGAGCTGTTTTTT.